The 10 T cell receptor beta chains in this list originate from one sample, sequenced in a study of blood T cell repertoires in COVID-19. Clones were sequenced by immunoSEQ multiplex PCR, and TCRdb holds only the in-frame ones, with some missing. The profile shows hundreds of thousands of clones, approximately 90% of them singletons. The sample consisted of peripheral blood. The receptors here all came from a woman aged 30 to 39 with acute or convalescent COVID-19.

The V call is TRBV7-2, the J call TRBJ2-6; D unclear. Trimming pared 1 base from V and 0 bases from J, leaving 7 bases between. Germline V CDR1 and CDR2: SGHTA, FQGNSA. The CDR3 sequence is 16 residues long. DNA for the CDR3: TGTGCCAGCAGCTTAGTTGTTAACTCTGGGGCCAACGTCCTGACTTTC. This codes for CASSLVVNSGANVLTF.

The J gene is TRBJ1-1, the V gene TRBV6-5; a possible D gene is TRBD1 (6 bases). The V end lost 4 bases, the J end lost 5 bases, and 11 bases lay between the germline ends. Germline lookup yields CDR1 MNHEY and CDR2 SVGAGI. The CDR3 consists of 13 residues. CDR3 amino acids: CASSLGGRTEAFF. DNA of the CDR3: TGTGCCAGCAGTTTAGGGGGTCGAACTGAAGCTTTCTTT.

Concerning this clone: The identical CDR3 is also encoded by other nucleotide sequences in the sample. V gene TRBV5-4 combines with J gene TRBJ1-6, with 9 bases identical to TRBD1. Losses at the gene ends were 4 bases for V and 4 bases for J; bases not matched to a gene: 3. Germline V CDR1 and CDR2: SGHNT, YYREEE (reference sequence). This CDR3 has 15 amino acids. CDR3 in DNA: TGTGCCAGCAGCCTAGGGACAGGGTATAATTCACCCCTCCACTTT. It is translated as CASSLGTGYNSPLHF. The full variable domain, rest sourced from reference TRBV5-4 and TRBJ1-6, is ETGVTQSPTHLIKTRGQQVTLRCSSQSGHNTVSWYQQALGQGPQFIFQYYREEENGRGNFPPRFSGLQFPNYSSELNVNALELDDSALYLCASSLGTGYNSPLHFGNGTRLTVT.

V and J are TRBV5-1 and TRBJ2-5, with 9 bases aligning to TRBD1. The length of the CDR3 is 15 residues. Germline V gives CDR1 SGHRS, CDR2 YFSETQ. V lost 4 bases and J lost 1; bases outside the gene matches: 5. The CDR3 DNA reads TGCGCCAGCAGCGCTACAGGGGGCTTCCAAGAGACCCAGTACTTC. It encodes CASSATGGFQETQYF.

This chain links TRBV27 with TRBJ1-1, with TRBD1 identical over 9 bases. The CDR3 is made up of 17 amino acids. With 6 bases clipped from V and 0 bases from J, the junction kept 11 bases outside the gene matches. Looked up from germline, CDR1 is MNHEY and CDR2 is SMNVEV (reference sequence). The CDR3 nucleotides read TGTGCCAGCAGCTCCAAACAGGGGGCTCACTTGAACACTGAAGCTTTCTTT. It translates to CASSSKQGAHLNTEAFF.

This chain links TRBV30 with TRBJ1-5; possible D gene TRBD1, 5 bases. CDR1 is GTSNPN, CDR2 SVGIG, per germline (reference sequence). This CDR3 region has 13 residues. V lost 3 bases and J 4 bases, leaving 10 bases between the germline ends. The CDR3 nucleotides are TGTGCCTGGAGAGGCAAGGGGAATCAGCCCCAGCATTTT. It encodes CAWRGKGNQPQHF.

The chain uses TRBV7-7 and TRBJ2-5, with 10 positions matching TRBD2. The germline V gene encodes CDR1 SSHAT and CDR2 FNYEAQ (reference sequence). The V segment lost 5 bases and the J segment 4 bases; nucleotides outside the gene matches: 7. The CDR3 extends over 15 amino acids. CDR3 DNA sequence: TGTGCCAGCAGCCAAAGAGCGGGGGGGCCAGAGACCCAGTACTTC. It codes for CASSQRAGGPETQYF. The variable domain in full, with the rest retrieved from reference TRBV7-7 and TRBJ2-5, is GAGVSQSPRYKVTKRGQDVTLRCDPISSHATLYWYQQALGQGPEFLTYFNYEAQPDKSGLPSDRFSAERPEGSISTLTIQRTEQRDSAMYRCASSQRAGGPETQYFGPGTRLLVL.

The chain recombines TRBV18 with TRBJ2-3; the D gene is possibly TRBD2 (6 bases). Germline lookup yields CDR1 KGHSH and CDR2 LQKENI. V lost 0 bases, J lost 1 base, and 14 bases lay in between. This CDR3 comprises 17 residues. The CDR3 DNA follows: TGTGCCAGCTCACCACCGGGTCGGGCGGGGCGCACAGATACGCAGTATTTT. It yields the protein CASSPPGRAGRTDTQYF.

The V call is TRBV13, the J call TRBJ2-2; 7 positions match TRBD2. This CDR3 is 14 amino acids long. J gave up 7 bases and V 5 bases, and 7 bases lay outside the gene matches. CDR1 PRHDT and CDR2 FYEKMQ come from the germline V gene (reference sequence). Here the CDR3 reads CASSRTSRGGELFF. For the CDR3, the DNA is TGTGCCAGCAGCCGGACTAGTAGGGGCGGGGAGCTGTTTTTT.

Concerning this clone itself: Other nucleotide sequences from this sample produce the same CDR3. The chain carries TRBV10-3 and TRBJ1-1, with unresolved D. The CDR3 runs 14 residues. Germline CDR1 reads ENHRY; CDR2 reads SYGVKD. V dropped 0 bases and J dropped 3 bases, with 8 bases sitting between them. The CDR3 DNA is TGTGCCATCAGTGAGTCCTGGGGAGACACTGAAGCTTTCTTT. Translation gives CAISESWGDTEAFF.